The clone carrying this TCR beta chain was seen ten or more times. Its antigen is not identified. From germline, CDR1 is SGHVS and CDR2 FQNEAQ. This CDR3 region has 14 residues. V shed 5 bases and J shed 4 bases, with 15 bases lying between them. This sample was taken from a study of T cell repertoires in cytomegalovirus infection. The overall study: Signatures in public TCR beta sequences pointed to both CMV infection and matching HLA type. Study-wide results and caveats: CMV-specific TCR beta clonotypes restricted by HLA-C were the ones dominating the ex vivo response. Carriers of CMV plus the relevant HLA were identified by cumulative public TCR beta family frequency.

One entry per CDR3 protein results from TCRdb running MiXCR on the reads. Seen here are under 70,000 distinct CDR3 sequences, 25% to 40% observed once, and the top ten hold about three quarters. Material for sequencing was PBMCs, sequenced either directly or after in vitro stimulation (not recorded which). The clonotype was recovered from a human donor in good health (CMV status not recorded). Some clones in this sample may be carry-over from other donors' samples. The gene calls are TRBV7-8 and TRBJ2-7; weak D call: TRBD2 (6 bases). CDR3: CASSMTRLPYEQYF. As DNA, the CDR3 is TGTGCCAGCAGCATGACTAGGCTCCCTTACGAGCAGTACTTC. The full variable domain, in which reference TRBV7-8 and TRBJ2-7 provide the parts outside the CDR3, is GAGVSQSPRYKVAKRGQDVALRCDPISGHVSLFWYQQALGQGPEFLTYFQNEAQLDKSGLPSDRFFAERPEGSVSTLKIQRTQQEDSAVYLCASSMTRLPYEQYFGPGTRLTVT.